This TCR beta chain comes out of a study of blood T cells in healthy people across ages. Study-level results: A roughly linear age-dependent decrease characterized TCR beta diversity per million T cells.

Worth noting for this clonotype: The antigen remains unidentified.

Trimming removed 5 bases from V and 0 bases from J, with 13 bases in between. Germline V lookup: CDR1 PRHDT, CDR2 FYEKMQ (reference sequence). The CDR3 length is 15 residues. Primers used in a second PCR of roughly 7 to 12 cycles were a sample-barcoded 5' primer and a J-beta primer mix. TCRdb fed the 5' RACE reads into MiXCR, producing one record per CDR3 protein. The sample yields about 1,500,000 distinct CDR3 sequences, over 25% seen once. The V gene is TRBV13, the J gene TRBJ1-1; tentative D call: TRBD1 (5 bases). The sequenced material came from blood. The receptor's source is a woman aged 25 to 39 in good health. The CDR3 coding sequence is TGTGCCAGCAGCCGGGCCACAGGTGTGAACACTGAAGCTTTCTTT. It codes for CASSRATGVNTEAFF. The full variable domain, rest sourced from reference TRBV13 and TRBJ1-1, is AAGVIQSPRHLIKEKRETATLKCYPIPRHDTVYWYQQGPGQDPQFLISFYEKMQSDKGSIPDRFSAQQFSDYHSELNMSSLELGDSALYFCASSRATGVNTEAFFGQGTRLTVV.